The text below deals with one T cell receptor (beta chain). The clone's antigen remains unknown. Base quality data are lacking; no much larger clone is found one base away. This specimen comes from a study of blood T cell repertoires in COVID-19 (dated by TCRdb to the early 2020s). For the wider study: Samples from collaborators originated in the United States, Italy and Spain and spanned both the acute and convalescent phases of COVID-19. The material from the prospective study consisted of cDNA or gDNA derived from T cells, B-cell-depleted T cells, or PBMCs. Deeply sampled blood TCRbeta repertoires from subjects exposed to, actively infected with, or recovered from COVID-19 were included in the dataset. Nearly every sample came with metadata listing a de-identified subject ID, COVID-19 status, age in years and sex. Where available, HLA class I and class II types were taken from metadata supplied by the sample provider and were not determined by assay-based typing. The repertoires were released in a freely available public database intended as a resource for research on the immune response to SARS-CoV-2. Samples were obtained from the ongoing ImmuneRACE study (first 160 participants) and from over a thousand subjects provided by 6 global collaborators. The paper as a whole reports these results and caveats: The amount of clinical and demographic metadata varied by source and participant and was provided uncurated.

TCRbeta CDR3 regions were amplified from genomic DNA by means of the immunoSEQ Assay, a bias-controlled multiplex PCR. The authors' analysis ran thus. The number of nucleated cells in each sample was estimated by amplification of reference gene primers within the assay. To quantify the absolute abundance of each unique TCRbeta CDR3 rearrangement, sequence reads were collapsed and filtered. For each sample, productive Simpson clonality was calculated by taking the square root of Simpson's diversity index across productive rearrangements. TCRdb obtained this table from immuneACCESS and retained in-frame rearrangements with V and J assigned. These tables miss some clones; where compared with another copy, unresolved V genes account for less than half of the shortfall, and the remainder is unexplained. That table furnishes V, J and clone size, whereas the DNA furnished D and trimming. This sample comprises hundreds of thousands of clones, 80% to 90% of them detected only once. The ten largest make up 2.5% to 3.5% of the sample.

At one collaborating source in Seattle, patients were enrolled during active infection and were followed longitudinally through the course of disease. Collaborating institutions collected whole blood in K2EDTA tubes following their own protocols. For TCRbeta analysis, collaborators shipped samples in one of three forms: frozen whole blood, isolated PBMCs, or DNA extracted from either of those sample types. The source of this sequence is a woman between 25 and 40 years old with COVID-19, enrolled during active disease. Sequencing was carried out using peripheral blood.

The CDR3 in this case is CASGREADTQYF. The DNA is as follows: TGCGCCAGTGGCCGGGAGGCGGATACGCAGTATTTT. This chain joins TRBV5-1 to TRBJ2-3, and TRBD2 matches 7 of the central bases. The CDR3 runs 12 amino acids, cysteine and phenylalanine included. Only CDR3 DNA remains: 36 bases, in frame from the first base. V loses 8 bases at its end and J loses 6 bases; junction bases beyond the gene matches: 6. The germline V gene sets CDR1 to SGHRS and CDR2 to YFSETQ.